Listed here is a single T cell receptor beta chain. The V segment lost 2 bases and the J segment 9 bases; nucleotides outside the gene matches: 2. The germline CDR1 and CDR2 sequences are SGHRS and YFSETQ. The CDR3 contains 12 residues. Libraries were prepared by immunoSEQ multiplex PCR; TCRdb keeps only in-frame clonotypes and omits some of them. The top ten hold under 8.5% of the sample, which has around 340,000 clones, approximately 86% seen once. This record belongs to a study of blood T cell repertoires in COVID-19. Turning to the study itself: T cells, B-cell-depleted T cells, or PBMCs supplied cDNA or gDNA.

This rearrangement joins TRBV5-1 to TRBJ2-1; TRBD1 matches at 7 bases. Sample: peripheral blood. This TCR derives from a woman aged 55-69 years with COVID-19, enrolled during active disease. Here the CDR3 DNA reads TGCGCCAGCAGCTTCCCAGGGGGTGAGCAGTTCTTC. Residues: CASSFPGGEQFF. Combining the CDR3 with reference TRBV5-1 and TRBJ2-1 gives the whole variable domain KAGVTQTPRYLIKTRGQQVTLSCSPISGHRSVSWYQQTPGQGLQFLFEYFSETQRNKGNFPGRFSGRQFSNSRSEMNVSTLELGDSALYLCASSFPGGEQFFGPGTRLTVL.